These T cell receptor beta chains were read from a single sample in a study of cytomegalovirus exposure and HLA in healthy donors. Only in-frame clones appear in the TCRdb table, and some are missing; sequencing was by immunoSEQ multiplex PCR. Of 200,000 or so clones detected, around 75% appear once; the ten largest clones hold approximately 6%. The sequenced sample consisted of PBMCs. These receptors all come from a woman aged 30 to 39 in good health and CMV-seropositive. The CDR3 runs from the conserved cysteine through the conserved F or W. The order of the fields is V gene, J gene, clone size, D gene, CDR3 DNA, CDR3 protein. A D gene is named only where the DNA matches it firmly. Some rows have no size entry. The others give once, few or many, or a class for an expanded clone.

TRBV2	TRBJ2-1	.	.	TGTGCCAGCAGTGAATACCCCCCGGGCTCCTACAATGAGCAGTTCTTC	CASSEYPPGSYNEQFF
TRBV11-3	TRBJ2-7	.	TRBD1	TGTGCCAGCAGCTTCGACCTAGGGACAGGGGACCACGAGCAGTACTTC	CASSFDLGTGDHEQYF
TRBV19	TRBJ2-7	once	TRBD2	TGTGCCAGTAGTATTGGGACTAGCAACGAGCAGTACTTC	CASSIGTSNEQYF
TRBV6-1	TRBJ1-2	.	.	TGTGCCAGCAGTGAATGTCAGGGATGCGGCTACACCTTC	CASSECQGCGYTF
TRBV7-8	TRBJ1-2	.	.	TGTGCCAGCAGCTTAAGCTTCCTCAACTATGGCTACACCTTC	CASSLSFLNYGYTF
TRBV5-1	TRBJ2-5	.	.	TGCGCCAGCAGCTTCAAAGAGACCCAGTACTTC	CASSFKETQYF
TRBV7-2	TRBJ1-5	few	.	TGTGCCAGCAGCTTAGTACAGGTGGACAATCAGCCCCAGCATTTT	CASSLVQVDNQPQHF
TRBV7-9	TRBJ2-3	few	TRBD2	TGTGCCAGCAGCTTAACTAGCGGGAGCACAGATACGCAGTATTTT	CASSLTSGSTDTQYF
TRBV5-1	TRBJ2-1	few	TRBD2	TGCGCCAGCAGCGACGACGGACTAGCGGGAGGCTATGAGCAGTTCTTC	CASSDDGLAGGYEQFF
TRBV6-6	TRBJ2-5	.	TRBD2	TGTGCCAGCAGTTACATGGTGGGAGGGATCCAAGAGACCCAGTACTTC	CASSYMVGGIQETQYF
TRBV29-1	TRBJ2-2	.	.	TGCAGCGTCTCCGGAGGGACGGACACCGGGGAGCTGTTTTTT	CSVSGGTDTGELFF
TRBV6-5	TRBJ2-3	.	.	TGTGCCACCAAGGAAGGGGGGGGTACGCAGTATTTT	CATKEGGGTQYF
TRBV5-4	TRBJ2-1	medium-sized	.	TGTGCCAGCAGCGGCACTAGGTCCAATGAGCAGTTCTTC	CASSGTRSNEQFF
TRBV7-8	TRBJ2-3	.	.	TGTGCCAGCAGCTTTTTTGGAGCAGATACGCAGTATTTT	CASSFFGADTQYF
TRBV15	TRBJ1-1	.	.	TGTGCCACCAGCAGAGTCTCGAACACTGAAGCTTTCTTT	CATSRVSNTEAFF
TRBV27	TRBJ2-5	.	.	TGTGCCAGCAGTTCGCAAGAGACCCAGTACTTC	CASSSQETQYF
TRBV2	TRBJ2-1	.	TRBD2	TGTGCCACCTACCGGGGACTAGCCTTTGAGCAGTTCTTC	CATYRGLAFEQFF
TRBV19	TRBJ2-1	.	TRBD1	TGTGCCAGTAGTATTTCGGGGACAGCCATTAATGAGCAGTTCTTC	CASSISGTAINEQFF
TRBV28	TRBJ2-3	.	.	TGTGCCAGCAGTCTTGCGGGACTCGCAGATACGCAGTATTTT	CASSLAGLADTQYF
TRBV2	TRBJ2-1	.	.	TGTGCCAGCAGTGGGGACTCCTCGGAGCAGTTCTTC	CASSGDSSEQFF
TRBV13	TRBJ1-4	.	TRBD1	TGTGCCAGCAGCTCCAGACAGGGTTGGGAAAAACTGTTTTTT	CASSSRQGWEKLFF
TRBV10-3	TRBJ2-2	.	TRBD2	TGTGCCATCAAAGCGGGACTAGAGAACACCGGGGAGCTGTTTTTT	CAIKAGLENTGELFF
TRBV5-1	TRBJ1-1	.	TRBD1	TGCGCCAGCAGTTTTACAGGGGGCCCTGAAGCTTTCTTT	CASSFTGGPEAFF
TRBV6-5	TRBJ1-2	few	.	TGTGCCAGCATAAGAGGCAGGGGTGGTACGGGCTACACCTTC	CASIRGRGGTGYTF
TRBV2	TRBJ1-5	.	.	TGTGCCAGCAGTGCACGGGTAGGTCAGCCCCAGCATTTT	CASSARVGQPQHF
TRBV2	TRBJ1-1	.	TRBD1	TGTGCCAGCAGTGGGGACAGGGCCACTGAAGCTTTCTTT	CASSGDRATEAFF
TRBV4-3	TRBJ1-1	few	.	TGCGCCAGCAGCCAAGGGGGGGATGAAGCTTTCTTT	CASSQGGDEAFF
TRBV14	TRBJ2-3	.	.	TGTGCCAGCAGCCGCCGGGGTTACACAGATACGCAGTATTTT	CASSRRGYTDTQYF
TRBV14	TRBJ2-5	.	.	TGTGCCAGCAGCCGGGACTTAACGCAACAAGAGACCCAGTACTTC	CASSRDLTQQETQYF
TRBV15	TRBJ2-7	.	.	TGTGCCACCAGCAGAGAGGGCGGGGTGGACGAGCAGTACTTC	CATSREGGVDEQYF
TRBV27	TRBJ2-7	.	.	TGTGCCAGCAGCTCGACCGGGGCCTACGAGCAGTACTTC	CASSSTGAYEQYF
TRBV6-6	TRBJ2-4	.	TRBD1	TGTGCCAGCAGTTCAAGTGACAGGGGCTTAAACATTCAGTACTTC	CASSSSDRGLNIQYF
TRBV5-4	TRBJ1-5	.	.	TGTGCCAGCAGCTCCAGCGGCAATAATCAGCCCCAGCATTTT	CASSSSGNNQPQHF
TRBV7-9	TRBJ2-7	.	.	TGTTCCAGCAGCTCTCGGACAGTCTCCTACGAGCAGTACTTC	CSSSSRTVSYEQYF
TRBV6-1	TRBJ1-1	few	TRBD1	TGTGCCAGCAGTAGCCGACAGGGGGTGAGGGCTGAAGCTTTCTTT	CASSSRQGVRAEAFF
TRBV11-2	TRBJ2-7	few	TRBD2	TGTGCCAGCGGACCGGGACTAGCGGGAGGATTCTACGAGCAGTACTTC	CASGPGLAGGFYEQYF
TRBV5-5	TRBJ1-3	few	.	TGTGCCAGCAGCTTGACAGGGACTGGAAACACCATATATTTT	CASSLTGTGNTIYF
TRBV9	TRBJ1-2	.	.	TGTGCCAGCAGCGGCGGGGTGGGCAGGAACTATGGCTACACCTTC	CASSGGVGRNYGYTF
TRBV19	TRBJ2-7	.	.	TGTGCCAGTAGACCCGGGTTCCTCTCCTACGAGCAGTACTTC	CASRPGFLSYEQYF
TRBV7-9	TRBJ1-1	.	.	TGTGCCAGCAGGCCAGGGTACACTGAAGCTTTCTTT	CASRPGYTEAFF
TRBV27	TRBJ2-7	once	.	TGTGCCAGCAGTTCTCAAACCTACGAGCAGTACTTC	CASSSQTYEQYF
TRBV28	TRBJ2-3	.	.	TGTGCCAGCCGAGCGGGCAAGAGGACAGATACGCAGTATTTT	CASRAGKRTDTQYF